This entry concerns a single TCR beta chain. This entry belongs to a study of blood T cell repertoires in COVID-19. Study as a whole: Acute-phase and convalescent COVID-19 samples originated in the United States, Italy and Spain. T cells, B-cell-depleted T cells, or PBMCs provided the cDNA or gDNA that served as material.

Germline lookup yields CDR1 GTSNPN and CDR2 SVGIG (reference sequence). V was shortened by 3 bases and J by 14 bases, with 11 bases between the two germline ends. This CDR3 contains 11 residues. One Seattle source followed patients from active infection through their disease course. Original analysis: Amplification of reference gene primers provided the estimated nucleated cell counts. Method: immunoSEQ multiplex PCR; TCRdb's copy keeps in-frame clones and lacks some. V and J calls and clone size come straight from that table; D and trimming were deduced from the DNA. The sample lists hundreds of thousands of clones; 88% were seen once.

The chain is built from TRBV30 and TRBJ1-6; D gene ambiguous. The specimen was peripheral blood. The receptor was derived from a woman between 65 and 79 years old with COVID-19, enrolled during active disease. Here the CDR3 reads CAWREAITLHF. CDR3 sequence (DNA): TGTGCCTGGAGGGAGGCTATAACCCTCCACTTT.